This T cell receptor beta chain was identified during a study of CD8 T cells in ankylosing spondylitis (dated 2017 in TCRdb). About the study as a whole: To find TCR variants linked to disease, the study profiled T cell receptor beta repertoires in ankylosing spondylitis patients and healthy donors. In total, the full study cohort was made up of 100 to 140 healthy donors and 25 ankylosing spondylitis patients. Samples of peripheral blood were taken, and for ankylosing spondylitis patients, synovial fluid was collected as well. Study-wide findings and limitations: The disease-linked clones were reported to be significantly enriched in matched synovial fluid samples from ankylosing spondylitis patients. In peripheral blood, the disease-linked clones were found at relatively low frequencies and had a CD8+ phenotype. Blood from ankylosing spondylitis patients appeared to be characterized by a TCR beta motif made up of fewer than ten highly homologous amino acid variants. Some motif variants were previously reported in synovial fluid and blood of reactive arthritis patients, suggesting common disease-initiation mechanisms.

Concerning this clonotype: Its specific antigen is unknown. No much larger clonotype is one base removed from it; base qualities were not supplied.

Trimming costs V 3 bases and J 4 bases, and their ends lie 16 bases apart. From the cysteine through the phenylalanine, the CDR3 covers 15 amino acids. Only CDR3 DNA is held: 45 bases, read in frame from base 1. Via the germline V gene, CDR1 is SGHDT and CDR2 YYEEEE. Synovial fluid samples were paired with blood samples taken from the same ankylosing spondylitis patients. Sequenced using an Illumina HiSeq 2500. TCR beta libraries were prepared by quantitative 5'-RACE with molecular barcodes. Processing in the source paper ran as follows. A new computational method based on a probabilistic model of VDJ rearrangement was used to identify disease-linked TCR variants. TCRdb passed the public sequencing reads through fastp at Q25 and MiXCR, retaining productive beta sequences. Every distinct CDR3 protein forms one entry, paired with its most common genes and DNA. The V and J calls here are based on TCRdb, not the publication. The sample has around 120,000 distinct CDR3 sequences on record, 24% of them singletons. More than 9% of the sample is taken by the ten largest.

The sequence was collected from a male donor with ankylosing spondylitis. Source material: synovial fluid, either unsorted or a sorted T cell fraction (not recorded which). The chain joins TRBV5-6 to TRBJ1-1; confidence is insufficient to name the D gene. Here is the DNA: TGTGCCAGCAGCTGGTCCCGGACCGGATCCACTGAAGCTTTCTTT. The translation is CASSWSRTGSTEAFF.